Below, one TCR beta chain is given with its context. The target antigen is unknown. This sample is drawn from a study of human T cells and chemical hapten exposure. Broader study findings: PT1 expanded TCR counts and patch test score were linked, and their correlation was positive.

V lost 1 base to trimming and J lost 1 base, with 4 bases between them. Germline V gene lookup returns CDR1 GTSNPN and CDR2 SVGIG (reference sequence). The CDR3 consists of 13 residues. Each CDR3 protein gets one entry after TCRdb re-called the RACE reads with MiXCR. The repertoire holds roughly 30,000 distinct CDR3 sequences, with more than 8% as singletons. Time point in this sample: patch test 2, 6 weeks after DPC sensitization. Treatment noted: therapeutic diphenylcyclopropenone sensitization with weekly scalp DPC. Patients had alopecia, were aged 18 to 70, and were not pregnant. The source material was whole blood, sampled in connection with sensitization to the hapten diphenylcyclopropenone (DPC). This chain uses TRBV30 with TRBJ2-2; D gene ambiguous. The sequence was collected from a man aged 25 to 45 with alopecia areata. Some clones in this sample may be carry-over from other donors' samples. This CDR3 reads CAWSAVNTGELFF. In DNA form, the CDR3 reads TGTGCCTGGAGTGCAGTGAACACCGGGGAGCTGTTTTTT.